This TCR beta chain was captured in a study of response to subunit inactivated influenza vaccine. General observations from the study: Authors proposed each seasonal influenza vaccination draws in few new T cells.

TCRdb passed the RT-PCR reads through MiXCR, listing each CDR3 protein once. This sample carries roughly 700,000 distinct CDR3 sequences, around 14% of them seen once, and the ten largest clones take roughly 10%. With regard to this clonotype: Its matching antigen is unknown.

Trimming removed 6 bases from V and 7 bases from J, with 19 bases in between. This CDR3 is 14 amino acids long. Germline V CDR1 and CDR2: DFQATT, SNEGSKA (reference sequence). The V call is TRBV20-1, the J call TRBJ1-5, with a possible D match to TRBD1 (5 bases). The material was PBMCs from blood, obtained approximately 13 days after vaccination. This clonotype was obtained from a man aged 45-65 years who received an inactivated influenza vaccine. Here the CDR3 reads CSARDGPAGQPQHF. CDR3 nucleotide sequence: TGCAGTGCACGGGACGGCCCGGCGGGGCAGCCCCAGCATTTT.